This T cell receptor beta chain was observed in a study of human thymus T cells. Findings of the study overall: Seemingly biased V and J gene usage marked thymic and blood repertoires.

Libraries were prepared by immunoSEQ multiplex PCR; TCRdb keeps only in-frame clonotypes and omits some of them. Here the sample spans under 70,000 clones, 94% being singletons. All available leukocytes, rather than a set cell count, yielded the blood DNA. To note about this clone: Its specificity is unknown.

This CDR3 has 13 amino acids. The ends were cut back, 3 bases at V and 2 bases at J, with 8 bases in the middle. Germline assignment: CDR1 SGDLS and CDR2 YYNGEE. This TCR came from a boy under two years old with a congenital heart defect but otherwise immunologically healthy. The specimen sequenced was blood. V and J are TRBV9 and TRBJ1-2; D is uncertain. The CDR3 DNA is TGTGCCAGCAGCGAAACTTTGAACTATGGCTACACCTTC. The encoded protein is CASSETLNYGYTF.